This T cell receptor (beta chain) was identified during a study of T cell repertoires in cytomegalovirus infection. Whole-study context: CMV epitopes that were recently identified and HLA-C-restricted were used alongside well-studied HLA-B-restricted ones.

A word on this clonotype: The target antigen is unknown.

The germline V gene encodes CDR1 LGHNA and CDR2 YNFKEQ. The CDR3 is made up of 17 amino acids. V shed 1 base, J shed 5 bases, and the junction held 11 bases outside the gene matches. General study results and limits: HLA-C-restricted, CMV-specific TCR beta clonotypes were dominant ex vivo.

TCRdb fed the reads into MiXCR, producing one record per CDR3 protein. The profile shows 450,000 to 600,000 distinct CDR3 sequences, 33% of them singletons. The receptor was derived from a human donor in good health (CMV status not recorded). Some clones in this sample may be carry-over from other donors' samples. The input for sequencing was cultured PBMCs, taken from culture after CMV antigen stimulation. This sequence joins TRBV4-2 and TRBJ2-5; 9 bases map to TRBD2. CDR3 nucleotide sequence: TGTGCCAGCAGCCAAGTTTCGGTAGCGGGAGATTTGGAGACCCAGTACTTC. Translation: CASSQVSVAGDLETQYF.